This TCR beta chain was retrieved from a study of blood T cell repertoires in COVID-19. In the study overall: Samples taken during acute and convalescent COVID-19 were collected in the United States, Italy and Spain. The cDNA or gDNA used as material had been derived from T cells, B-cell-depleted T cells, or PBMCs.

In the study's own analysis: Estimated nucleated cell counts came from reference gene primer amplification. The method was immunoSEQ multiplex PCR; TCRdb's version includes in-frame clones alone and lacks a portion of them. V and J calls and clone size come straight from that table; D and trimming were deduced from the DNA. The table shows 230,000 or so clones, with roughly 81% occurring only once. This clone appeared a few times. The sequence came from a woman in her forties or fifties who had been exposed to COVID-19. Sequenced material: PBMCs or T cells enriched from blood (not recorded which).

The CDR3 reads CATSEDRGAGELFF. The CDR3 DNA follows: TGTGCCACCAGTGAGGACAGGGGGGCCGGGGAGCTGTTTTTT. The gene calls are TRBV24-1 and TRBJ2-2, with 10 bases identical to TRBD1. V dropped 4 bases and J dropped 6; count of bases not matched to a gene: 1. The CDR3 contains 14 residues. Germline CDR1 is KGHDR and CDR2 is SFDVKD.